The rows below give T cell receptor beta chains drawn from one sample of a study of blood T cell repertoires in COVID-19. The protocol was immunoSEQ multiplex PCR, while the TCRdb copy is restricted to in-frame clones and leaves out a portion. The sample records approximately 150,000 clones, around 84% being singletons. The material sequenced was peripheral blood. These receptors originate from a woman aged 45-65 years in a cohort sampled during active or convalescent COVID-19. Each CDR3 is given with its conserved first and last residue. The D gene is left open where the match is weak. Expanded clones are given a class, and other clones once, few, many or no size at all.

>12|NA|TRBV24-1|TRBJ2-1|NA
CATSDFGGEQFF
TGTGCCACCAGTGATTTCGGGGGTGAGCAGTTCTTC
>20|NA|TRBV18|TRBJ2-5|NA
CASSPPTGTILGGISETQYF
TGTGCCAGCTCACCACCGACAGGGACGATACTGGGGGGCATATCAGAGACCCAGTACTTC
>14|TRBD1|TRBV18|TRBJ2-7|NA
CASSRQGVTYEQYF
TGTGCCAGCTCACGACAGGGTGTGACCTACGAGCAGTACTTC
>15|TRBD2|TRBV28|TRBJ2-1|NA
CASSLMRGSYNEQFF
TGTGCCAGCAGTTTAATGCGGGGGTCCTACAATGAGCAGTTCTTC
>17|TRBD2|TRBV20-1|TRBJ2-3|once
CSASRGLASGGTDTQYF
TGCAGTGCTAGTAGGGGCCTAGCAAGCGGGGGCACAGATACGCAGTATTTT
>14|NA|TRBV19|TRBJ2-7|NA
CASSRSGVDYEQYF
TGTGCCAGTAGTCGGTCAGGGGTCGACTACGAGCAGTACTTC
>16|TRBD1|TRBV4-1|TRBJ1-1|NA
CASSWTGGVENTEAFF
TGCGCCAGCAGCTGGACAGGGGGCGTAGAGAACACTGAAGCTTTCTTT
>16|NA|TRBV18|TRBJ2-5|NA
CASSPRMRAVEETQYF
TGTGCCAGCTCACCAAGGATGCGGGCGGTTGAGGAGACCCAGTACTTC
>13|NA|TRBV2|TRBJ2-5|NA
CASSPRQKETQYF
TGTGCCAGCAGTCCACGACAGAAAGAGACCCAGTACTTC
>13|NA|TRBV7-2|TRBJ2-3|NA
CASSLVGRDTQYF
TGTGCCAGCAGCTTAGTTGGTAGAGATACGCAGTATTTT
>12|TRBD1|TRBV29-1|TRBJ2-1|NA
CSVEGDSNEQFF
TGCAGCGTTGAAGGGGACAGTAATGAGCAGTTCTTC
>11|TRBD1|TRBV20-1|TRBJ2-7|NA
CSARTGIEQYF
TGCAGTGCTCGGACAGGGATCGAGCAGTACTTC
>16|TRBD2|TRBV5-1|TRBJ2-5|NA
CASSPGSSGASETQYF
TGCGCCAGCAGCCCAGGATCTAGCGGGGCTTCAGAGACCCAGTACTTC
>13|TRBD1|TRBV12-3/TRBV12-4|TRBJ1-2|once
CASSEDRAYGYTF
TGTGCCAGCAGTGAGGACAGGGCCTATGGCTACACCTTC
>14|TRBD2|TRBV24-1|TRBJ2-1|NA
CATSDPSSGNEQFF
TGTGCCACCAGTGATCCCTCTAGCGGCAATGAGCAGTTCTTC
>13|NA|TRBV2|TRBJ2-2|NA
CASNRASAGELFF
TGTGCCAGCAACCGTGCTAGTGCCGGGGAGCTGTTTTTT
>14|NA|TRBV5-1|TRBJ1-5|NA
CASSTDSPHQPQHF
TGCGCCAGCAGCACTGACAGTCCCCATCAGCCCCAGCATTTT
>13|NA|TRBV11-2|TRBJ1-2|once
CASSFPRAWGYTF
TGTGCCAGCAGTTTCCCCAGGGCTTGGGGCTACACCTTC
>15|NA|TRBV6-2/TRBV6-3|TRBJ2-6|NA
CASSYGGSGANVLTF
TGTGCCAGCAGTTACGGCGGCTCTGGGGCCAACGTCCTGACTTTC
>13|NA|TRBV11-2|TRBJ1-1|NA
CASSTDRNTEAFF
TGTGCCAGCAGCACGGACAGGAACACTGAAGCTTTCTTT
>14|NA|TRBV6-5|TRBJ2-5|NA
CASSRDSSQETQYF
TGTGCCAGCAGTCGGGACTCGAGCCAAGAGACCCAGTACTTC
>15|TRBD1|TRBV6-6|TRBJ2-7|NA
CASRAPGGVPYEQYF
TGTGCCAGCAGAGCGCCAGGGGGCGTCCCCTACGAGCAGTACTTC
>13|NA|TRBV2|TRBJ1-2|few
CASTERGGGGYTF
TGTGCCAGCACCGAGCGGGGGGGTGGCGGCTACACCTTC
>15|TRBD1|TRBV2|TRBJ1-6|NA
CASSETGQGNSPLHF
TGTGCCAGCAGTGAAACGGGACAGGGCAATTCACCCCTCCACTTT
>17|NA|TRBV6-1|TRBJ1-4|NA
CASSERRPRRLNEKLFF
TGTGCCAGCAGTGAAAGAAGGCCGAGGAGGCTGAATGAAAAACTGTTTTTT